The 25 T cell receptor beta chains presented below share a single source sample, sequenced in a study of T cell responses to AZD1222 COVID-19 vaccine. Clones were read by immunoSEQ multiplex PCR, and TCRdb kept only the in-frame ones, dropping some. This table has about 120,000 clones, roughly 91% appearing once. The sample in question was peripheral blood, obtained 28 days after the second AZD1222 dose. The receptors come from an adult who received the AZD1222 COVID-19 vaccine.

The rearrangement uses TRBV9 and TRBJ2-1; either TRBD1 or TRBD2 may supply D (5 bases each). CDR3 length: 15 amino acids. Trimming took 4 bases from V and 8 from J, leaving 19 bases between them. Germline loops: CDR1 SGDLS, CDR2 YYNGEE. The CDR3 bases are TGTGCCAGCAGCCTCGGGGCGGGTGGGCGAGATGAGCAGTTCTTC. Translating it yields CASSLGAGGRDEQFF.

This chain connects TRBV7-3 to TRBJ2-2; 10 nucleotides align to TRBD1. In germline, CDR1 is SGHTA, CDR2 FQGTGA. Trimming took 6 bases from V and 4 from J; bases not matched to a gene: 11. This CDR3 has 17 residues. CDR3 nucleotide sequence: TGTGCCAGCAGTCGGATTCCCGGGACAGGGGCCACCGGGGAGCTGTTTTTT. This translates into CASSRIPGTGATGELFF. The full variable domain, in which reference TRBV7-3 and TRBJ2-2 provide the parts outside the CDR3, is GAGVSQTPSNKVTEKGKYVELRCDPISGHTALYWYRQSLGQGPEFLIYFQGTGAADDSGLPNDRFFAVRPEGSVSTLKIQRTERGDSAVYLCASSRIPGTGATGELFFGEGSRLTVL.

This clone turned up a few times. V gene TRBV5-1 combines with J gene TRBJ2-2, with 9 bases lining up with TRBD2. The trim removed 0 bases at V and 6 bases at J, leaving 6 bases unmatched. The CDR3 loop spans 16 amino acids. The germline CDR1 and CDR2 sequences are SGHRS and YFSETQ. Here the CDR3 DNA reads TGCGCCAGCAGCTTGGCTTTAGCGGGAGCTTCCGGGGAGCTGTTTTTT. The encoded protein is CASSLALAGASGELFF.

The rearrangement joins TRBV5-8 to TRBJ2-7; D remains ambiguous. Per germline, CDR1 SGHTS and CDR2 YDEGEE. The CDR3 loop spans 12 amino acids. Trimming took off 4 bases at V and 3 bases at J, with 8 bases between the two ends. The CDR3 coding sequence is TGTGCCAGCAGCCCCCTGCGCTACGAGCAGTACTTC. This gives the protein CASSPLRYEQYF.

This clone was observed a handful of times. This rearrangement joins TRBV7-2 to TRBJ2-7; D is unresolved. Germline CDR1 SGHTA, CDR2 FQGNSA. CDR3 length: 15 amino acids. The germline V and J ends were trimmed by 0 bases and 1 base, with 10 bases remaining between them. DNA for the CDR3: TGTGCCAGCAGCTTAGCGGCCCACAGTTCCTACGAGCAGTACTTC. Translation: CASSLAAHSSYEQYF.

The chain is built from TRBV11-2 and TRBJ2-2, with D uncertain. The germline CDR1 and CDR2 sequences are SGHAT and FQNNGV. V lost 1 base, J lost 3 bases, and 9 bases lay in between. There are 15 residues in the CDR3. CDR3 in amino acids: CASSLVGKHTGELFF. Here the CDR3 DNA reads TGTGCCAGCAGCTTAGTTGGGAAGCACACCGGGGAGCTGTTTTTT.

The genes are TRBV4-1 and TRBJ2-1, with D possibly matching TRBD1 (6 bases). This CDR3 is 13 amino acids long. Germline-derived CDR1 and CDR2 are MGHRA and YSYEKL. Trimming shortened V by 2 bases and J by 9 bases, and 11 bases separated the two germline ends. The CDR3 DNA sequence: TGCGCCAGCAGCCAACCAGACAGGTCTGAGCAGTTCTTC. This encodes CASSQPDRSEQFF.

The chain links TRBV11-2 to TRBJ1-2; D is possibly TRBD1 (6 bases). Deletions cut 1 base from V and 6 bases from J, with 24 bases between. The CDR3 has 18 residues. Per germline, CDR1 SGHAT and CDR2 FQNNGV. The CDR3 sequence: CASSLVGTQGQGRDGYTF. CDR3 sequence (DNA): TGTGCCAGCAGCTTAGTAGGGACACAGGGTCAGGGGCGCGATGGCTACACCTTC.

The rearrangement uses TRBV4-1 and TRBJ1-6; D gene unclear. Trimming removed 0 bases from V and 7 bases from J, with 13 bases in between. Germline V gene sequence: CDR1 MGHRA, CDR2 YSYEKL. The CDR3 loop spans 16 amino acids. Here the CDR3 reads CASSQDRNSRNSPLHF. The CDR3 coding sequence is TGCGCCAGCAGCCAAGATAGGAACAGTAGAAATTCACCCCTCCACTTT.

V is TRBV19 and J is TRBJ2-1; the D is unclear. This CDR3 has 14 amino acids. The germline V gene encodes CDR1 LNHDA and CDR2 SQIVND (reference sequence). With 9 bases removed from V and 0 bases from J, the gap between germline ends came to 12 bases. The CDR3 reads CASGGWDSYNEQFF. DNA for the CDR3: TGTGCCAGCGGCGGCTGGGACTCCTACAATGAGCAGTTCTTC. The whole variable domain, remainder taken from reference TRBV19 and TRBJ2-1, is DGGITQSPKYLFRKEGQNVTLSCEQNLNHDAMYWYRQDPGQGLRLIYYSQIVNDFQKGDIAEGYSVSREKKESFPLTVTSAQKNPTAFYLCASGGWDSYNEQFFGPGTRLTVL.

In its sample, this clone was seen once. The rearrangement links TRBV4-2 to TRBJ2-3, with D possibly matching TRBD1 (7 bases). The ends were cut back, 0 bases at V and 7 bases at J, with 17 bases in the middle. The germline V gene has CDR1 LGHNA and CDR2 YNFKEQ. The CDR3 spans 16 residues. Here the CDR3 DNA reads TGTGCCAGCAGCCAAGAAGGCGGGACAGTAGTTTATACGCAGTATTTT. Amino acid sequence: CASSQEGGTVVYTQYF.

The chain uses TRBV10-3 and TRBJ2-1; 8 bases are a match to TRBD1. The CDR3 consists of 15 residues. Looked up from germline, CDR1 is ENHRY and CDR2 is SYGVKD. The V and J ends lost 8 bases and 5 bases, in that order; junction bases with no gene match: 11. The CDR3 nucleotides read TGTGCCATCCTACCGACCGGGACAGGTAACAATGAGCAGTTCTTC. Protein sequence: CAILPTGTGNNEQFF.

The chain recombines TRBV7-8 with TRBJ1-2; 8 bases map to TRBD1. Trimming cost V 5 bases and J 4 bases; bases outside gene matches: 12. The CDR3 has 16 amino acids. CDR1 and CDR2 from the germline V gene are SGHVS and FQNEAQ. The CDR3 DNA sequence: TGTGCCAGCAGCCCAGTCCCGGGACAGGACGTCTATGGCTACACCTTC. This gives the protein CASSPVPGQDVYGYTF.

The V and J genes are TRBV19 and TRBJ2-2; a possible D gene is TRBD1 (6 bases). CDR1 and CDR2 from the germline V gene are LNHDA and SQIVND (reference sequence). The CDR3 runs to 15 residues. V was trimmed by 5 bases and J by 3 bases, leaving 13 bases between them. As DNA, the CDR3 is TGTGCCAGTAGTTTAAACAGGGCCCACACCGGGGAGCTGTTTTTT. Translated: CASSLNRAHTGELFF.

CDR3 residues: CASSWQGTYEQYF. In nucleotides, the CDR3 is TGTGCCAGCAGTTGGCAGGGGACCTACGAGCAGTACTTC. The chain links TRBV6-7 to TRBJ2-7, with D tentatively TRBD1 (6 bases). TRBV6-7 belongs to the ORF category, with a function that is uncertain. The CDR3 loop spans 13 amino acids. V lost 4 bases to trimming and J lost 2 bases, with 9 bases between them.

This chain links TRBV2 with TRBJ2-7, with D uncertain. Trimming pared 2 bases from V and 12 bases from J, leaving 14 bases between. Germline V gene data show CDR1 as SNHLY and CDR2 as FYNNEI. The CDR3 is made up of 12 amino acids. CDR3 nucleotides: TGTGCCAGCAGTGAAATTATGCGCTCCCCGTACTTC. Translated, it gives CASSEIMRSPYF.

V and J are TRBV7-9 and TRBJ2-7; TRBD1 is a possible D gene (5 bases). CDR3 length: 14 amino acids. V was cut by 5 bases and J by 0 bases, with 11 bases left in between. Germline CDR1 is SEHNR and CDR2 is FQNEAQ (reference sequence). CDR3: CASSPVGASYEQYF. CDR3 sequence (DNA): TGTGCCAGCAGCCCGGTAGGGGCCTCCTACGAGCAGTACTTC.

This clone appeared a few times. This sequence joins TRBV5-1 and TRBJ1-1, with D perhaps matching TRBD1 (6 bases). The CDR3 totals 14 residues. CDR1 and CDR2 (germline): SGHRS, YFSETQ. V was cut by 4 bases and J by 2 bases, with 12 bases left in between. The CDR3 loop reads CASSAEQGNTEAFF. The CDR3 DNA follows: TGCGCCAGCAGCGCAGAACAGGGTAACACTGAAGCTTTCTTT. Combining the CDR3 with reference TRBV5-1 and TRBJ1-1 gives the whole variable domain KAGVTQTPRYLIKTRGQQVTLSCSPISGHRSVSWYQQTPGQGLQFLFEYFSETQRNKGNFPGRFSGRQFSNSRSEMNVSTLELGDSALYLCASSAEQGNTEAFFGQGTRLTVV.

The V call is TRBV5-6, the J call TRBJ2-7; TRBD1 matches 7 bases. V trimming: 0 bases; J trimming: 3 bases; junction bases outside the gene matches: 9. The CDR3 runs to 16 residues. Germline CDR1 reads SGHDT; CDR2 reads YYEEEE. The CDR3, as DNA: TGTGCCAGCAGCTTGGCCCCCGGGACAGCCGACTACGAGCAGTACTTC. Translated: CASSLAPGTADYEQYF.

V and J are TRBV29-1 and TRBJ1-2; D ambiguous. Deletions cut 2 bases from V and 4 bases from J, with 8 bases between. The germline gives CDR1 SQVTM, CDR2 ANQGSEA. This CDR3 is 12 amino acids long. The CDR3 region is CSVEKGAYGYTF. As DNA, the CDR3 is TGCAGCGTTGAAAAGGGCGCCTATGGCTACACCTTC.

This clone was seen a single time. The CDR3 spells CATRQTGDTEAFF. In DNA form, the CDR3 reads TGTGCCACCAGACAAACAGGGGACACTGAAGCTTTCTTT. This chain links TRBV24-1 with TRBJ1-1; 7 bases match TRBD1. J was trimmed by 3 bases and V by 7 bases; bases with no gene match: 4. Germline CDR1 reads KGHDR; CDR2 reads SFDVKD. This CDR3 comprises 13 residues.

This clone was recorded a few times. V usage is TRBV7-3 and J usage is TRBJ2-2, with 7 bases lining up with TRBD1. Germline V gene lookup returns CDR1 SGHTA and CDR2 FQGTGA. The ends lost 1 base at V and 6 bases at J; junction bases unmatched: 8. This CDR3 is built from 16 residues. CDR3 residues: CASSLMGDRPSGELFF. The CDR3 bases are TGTGCCAGCAGCTTAATGGGGGACAGACCTTCCGGGGAGCTGTTTTTT.

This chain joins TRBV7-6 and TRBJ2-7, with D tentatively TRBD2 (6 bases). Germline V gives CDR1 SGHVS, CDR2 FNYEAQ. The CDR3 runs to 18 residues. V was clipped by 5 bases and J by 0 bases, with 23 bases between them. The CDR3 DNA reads TGTGCCAGCAGCCCTTCGGCTAGCGCGACTACCAGCTCCTACGAGCAGTACTTC. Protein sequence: CASSPSASATTSSYEQYF.

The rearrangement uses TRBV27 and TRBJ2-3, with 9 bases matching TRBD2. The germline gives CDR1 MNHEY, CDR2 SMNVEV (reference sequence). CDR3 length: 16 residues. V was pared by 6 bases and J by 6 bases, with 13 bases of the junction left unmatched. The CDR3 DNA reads TGTGCCAGCAGCCGGGGGACTAGCCGTTCGACCGATACGCAGTATTTT. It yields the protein CASSRGTSRSTDTQYF.

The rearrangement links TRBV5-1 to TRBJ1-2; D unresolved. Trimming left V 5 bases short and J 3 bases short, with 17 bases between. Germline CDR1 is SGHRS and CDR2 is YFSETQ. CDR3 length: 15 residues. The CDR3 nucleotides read TGCGCCAGCAGTCCCGGGGATGGCATGTACTATGGCTACACCTTC. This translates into CASSPGDGMYYGYTF.